This paragraph covers one T cell receptor beta chain sequence. The sample comes from a study of cytomegalovirus exposure and HLA in healthy donors. This PCR relied on a set of 60 Vbeta primers and 13 Jbeta primers. The assay was immunoSEQ multiplex PCR, and TCRdb's table has in-frame clones only and misses some. The table lists approximately 100,000 clones, around 68% of them singletons, with 1.2% in the top ten. Germline CDR1 and CDR2: SGHRS and YFSETQ. This CDR3 is built from 17 residues. Trimming cost V 4 bases and J 0 bases; bases outside gene matches: 9. This clonotype was obtained from a female donor in good health and CMV-seronegative. The sequenced sample consisted of PBMCs. The chain employs TRBV5-1 and TRBJ2-1; 8 bases agree with TRBD2. As DNA, the CDR3 is TGCGCCAGCAGCCGGGAGGGATCCCCCAGCTCCTACAATGAGCAGTTCTTC. This sequence encodes CASSREGSPSSYNEQFF.